This entry concerns a single TCR beta chain. This clonotype was recorded a few times. It lacks a known antigen. Base qualities are not provided; no much larger clone lies one nucleotide away. These data come from a study of human T cells and chemical hapten exposure listed by TCRdb under 2021. For context, the study as a whole: For sensitization, 2% DPC in acetone was applied to a 2 cm by 2 cm area of upper inner arm skin. Patch testing was performed on the upper back with Finn chambers containing 0.01% DPC, and the patch tests were scored after 6 days according to International Contact Dermatitis Research Group standards. Blood samples were taken from patients before sensitization (week 0) and then at 2, 6 and about 24 weeks after DPC sensitization. Libraries were pooled for sequencing, and per-sample TCR yields varied mainly because of small differences in library volumes within the pool. This study followed changes in the peripheral blood TCR repertoire in vivo during primary and secondary sensitization of alopecia patients to the hapten diphenylcyclopropenone (DPC). The mostly female patient cohort included alopecia areata with under or over 50% scalp involvement, alopecia totalis and alopecia universalis. For TCR sequencing, blood came from about 28 alopecia patients at anywhere from one to four time points (pre-sensitization, 2, 6 and 24 weeks). Weekly therapeutic DPC doses were additionally applied to the scalp of patients throughout the roughly 23-week study period. What the authors observed across the whole study: Patch test score correlated positively with the number of PT1 expanded TCRs, reaching significance at thresholds 8, 16 and 32 but not at 4. All patients had alopecia, a presumed autoimmune disease, so their immune response might differ from that of healthy individuals. DPC sensitization did not change how many TCRs were above 1 in 1000 frequency, and no evidence was found of alterations in global repertoire structure. Expanded TCRs formed significantly more large CDR3 similarity clusters than pre-sensitization or healthy control sets, consistent with antigen-driven responses. After repeated subsampling, changes were observed in the strength of the expansion versus patch-test correlation and in the threshold at which the correlation became significant.

The meaning of the sample's time point label: patch test 2, 6 weeks after DPC sensitization. Taken with the paper, the label for treatment or condition translates to: therapeutic diphenylcyclopropenone sensitization with weekly scalp DPC. At every patch-test visit, the blood draw took place before the patch test was put on. To be eligible, patients had to be aged 18 to 70, diagnosed with alopecia and judged suitable for DPC therapy, while pregnant patients were excluded. Unfractionated whole blood was collected in Tempus Blood RNA tubes, and total RNA was extracted from that blood. Receptors were amplified or captured by RACE. Sequencing used a NextSeq 500. During library preparation, unique molecular identifiers were attached to individual cDNA molecules so that TCRs could be counted in a quantitative, reproducible way. From each blood RNA sample, both TCR alpha and TCR beta chains were sequenced. For the original study's pipeline: The median number of TCRs per sample was 95,638, ranging from roughly 20,000 to 700,000. The Decombinator software suite was used to annotate V, J and CDR3 in the TCR reads. For the PS versus PT1 abundance plots, all samples were subsampled to the same number of TCRs (28,000). TCRs were defined as expanded if absent before sensitization and observed at least eight times at the 2-week time point. TCRdb reran the public reads through fastp at Q25 and MiXCR, keeping productive beta chains. Rows with one shared CDR3 protein collapse into an entry with the most common genes and DNA. TCRdb, not the authors, supplied the V and J calls. This sample is represented by about 100,000 distinct CDR3 sequences; 9.5% to 12% of them were singletons. Roughly 3% of the sample rests with the top ten.

This sequence was found in a woman aged 40 to 50 with alopecia areata. Some clones in this sample may be carry-over from other donors' samples. Sequencing was performed on whole blood, taken in connection with sensitization to the hapten diphenylcyclopropenone (DPC).

The sequenced DNA is TGTGCCAGCGCCGGCTTGAGCGACAGCCCCTACGAGCAGTACTTC. Its coded protein is CASAGLSDSPYEQYF. The rearranged segments are TRBV2 and TRBJ2-7; matching of 5 bases hints at TRBD1 as the D gene. Trimming takes 8 bases from V and 2 bases from J, and the germline ends sit 19 bases apart. Counted from cysteine to phenylalanine, this CDR3 has 15 amino acids. CDR3 DNA is the only sequence kept; it has 45 bases, read in frame from the first base. In the germline V gene, CDR1 corresponds to SNHLY and CDR2 to FYNNEI.